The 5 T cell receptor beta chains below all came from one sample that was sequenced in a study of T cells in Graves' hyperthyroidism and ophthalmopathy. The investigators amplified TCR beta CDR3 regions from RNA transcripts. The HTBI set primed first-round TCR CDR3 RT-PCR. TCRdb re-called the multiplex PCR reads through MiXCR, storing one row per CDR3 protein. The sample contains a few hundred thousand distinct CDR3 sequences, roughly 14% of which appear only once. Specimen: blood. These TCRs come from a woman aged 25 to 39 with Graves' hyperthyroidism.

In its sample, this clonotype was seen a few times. The CDR3 loop is CASSLGGARPETQYF. The CDR3, as DNA: TGCGCCAGCAGCTTGGGAGGGGCGCGCCCGGAGACCCAGTACTTC. The chain uses TRBV5-1 and TRBJ2-5; either TRBD1 or TRBD2 may supply D (5 bases each). The CDR3 runs to 15 residues. Trimming pared 0 bases from V and 5 bases from J, leaving 14 bases between. Germline V gene data show CDR1 as SGHRS and CDR2 as YFSETQ.

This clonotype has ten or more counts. In nucleotides, the CDR3 is TGTGCCATCAGTGAGTCTCGGGGGGGGACAAATGAGCAGTTCTTC. It specifies CAISESRGGTNEQFF. J is TRBJ2-1 and V is TRBV10-3; 8 bases are a match to TRBD2. With 0 bases clipped from V and 7 bases from J, the junction kept 5 bases outside the gene matches. Germline V gene lookup returns CDR1 ENHRY and CDR2 SYGVKD. The CDR3 consists of 15 residues.

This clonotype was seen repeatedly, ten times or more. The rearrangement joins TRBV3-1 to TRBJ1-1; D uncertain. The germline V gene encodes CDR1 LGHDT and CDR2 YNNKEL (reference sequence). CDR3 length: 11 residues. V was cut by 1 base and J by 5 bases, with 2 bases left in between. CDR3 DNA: TGTGCCAGCAGCCAAGCTACTGAAGCTTTCTTT. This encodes CASSQATEAFF.

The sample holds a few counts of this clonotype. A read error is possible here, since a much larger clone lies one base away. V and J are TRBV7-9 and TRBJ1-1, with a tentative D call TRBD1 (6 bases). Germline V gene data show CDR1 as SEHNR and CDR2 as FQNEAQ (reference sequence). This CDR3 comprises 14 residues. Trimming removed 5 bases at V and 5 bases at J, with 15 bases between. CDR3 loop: CASSLQGAQTEAFF. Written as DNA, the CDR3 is TGTGCCAGCAGCCTACAGGGAGCTCAAACTGAAGCTTTCTTT. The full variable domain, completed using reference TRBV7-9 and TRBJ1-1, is DTGVSQNPRHKITKRGQNVTFRCDPISEHNRLYWYRQTLGQGPEFLTYFQNEAQLEKSRLLSDRFSAERPKGSFSTLEIQRTEQGDSAMYLCASSLQGAQTEAFFGQGTRLTVV.

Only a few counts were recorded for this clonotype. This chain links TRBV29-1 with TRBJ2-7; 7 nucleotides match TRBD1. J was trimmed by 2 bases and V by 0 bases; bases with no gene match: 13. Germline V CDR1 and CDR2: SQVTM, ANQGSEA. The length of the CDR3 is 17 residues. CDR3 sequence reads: CSVEEDRSFGTTYEQYF. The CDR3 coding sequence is TGCAGCGTTGAAGAGGACAGGAGTTTTGGTACGACCTACGAGCAGTACTTC.